This TCR beta chain was sequenced in a study of blood T cell repertoires in COVID-19 (dated by TCRdb to between 2020 and 2021). Study-level background: The collaborator samples originated in the United States, Italy and Spain and spanned the acute and convalescent phases of COVID-19. The prospective study material was composed of cDNA or gDNA derived from T cells, B-cell-depleted T cells, or PBMCs. Deeply sampled blood TCRbeta repertoires from subjects exposed to, actively infected with, or recovered from COVID-19 were included in the dataset. The repertoires were released in a freely available public database meant as a resource for research on the immune response to SARS-CoV-2. The samples were drawn from two sources: the first 160 participants of the ongoing ImmuneRACE study, and about 1,300 subjects contributed by 6 global collaborators. The sample metadata nearly always contained a de-identified subject ID, COVID-19 status, age in years and sex. Where available, HLA class I and class II types were taken from metadata supplied by the sample provider and were not determined by assay-based typing. The research as a whole found: The amount of clinical and demographic metadata varied by source and participant and was provided uncurated.

With regard to this clone: Its antigen remains undetermined. One base away there is no much larger clone; base qualities are not given.

One collaborating source in Seattle enrolled patients during active infection and followed them longitudinally through the course of disease. The collaborating institutions used their own protocols to collect whole blood in K2EDTA tubes. For TCRbeta analysis, collaborator samples were shipped as frozen whole blood, as isolated PBMCs, or as DNA extracted from either sample type. TCRbeta CDR3 regions were amplified from genomic DNA using the immunoSEQ Assay, a bias-controlled multiplex PCR. The published analysis was carried out like this. Nucleated cell counts per sample were estimated from amplification of reference gene primers within the assay. To quantify the absolute abundance of each unique TCRbeta CDR3 rearrangement, sequence reads were collapsed and filtered. Productive Simpson clonality was computed per sample as the square root of Simpson's diversity index over productive rearrangements. Entries here come from immuneACCESS through TCRdb and include only in-frame sequences with V and J called. Some clones fail to appear in such tables; in the studies checked, an unresolved V gene covers under half of the shortfall, and the cause of the remainder is unknown. That table gives V, J and clone size, and the DNA gave D and trimming. The sample includes 250,000 to 350,000 clones, with 90% observed a single time. Roughly 7% of the sample is in the top ten clones.

The sample was peripheral blood. The receptor was derived from a woman aged 25 to 39 with COVID-19, enrolled during active disease.

The CDR3 region reads CAIKGEGPGIFEADYEQYF. The nucleotide sequence reads as follows: TGTGCCATCAAGGGGGAGGGGCCGGGTATCTTTGAGGCCGACTACGAGCAGTACTTC. The sequence links TRBV10-3 to TRBJ2-7; possibly the D gene is TRBD2, per 7 matching bases. Taken from the germline V gene, the CDR1 and CDR2 loops are ENHRY and SYGVKD. Deletion took 7 bases off V and 3 bases off J, with a span of 31 bases between the germline ends. Measured from the cysteine to the phenylalanine, the CDR3 is 19 residues long. Only the CDR3 portion is preserved as DNA: 57 bases, with reading frame beginning at the first base.